A selection of T cell receptor beta chains follows, all from one sample in a study of T cell clones after liver transplantation. TCRdb's copy holds only in-frame clones and misses some; the assay was immunoSEQ multiplex PCR. The sample has some 120,000 clones, approximately 90% seen once. Here the sequenced sample was CD4+ T cells from blood, taken 12 months after liver transplant. These receptors all come from a human patient who received a liver transplant. Some T cells may arise from the graft donor. CDR3s include the opening cysteine and the closing phenylalanine or tryptophan. A D gene is named only where the DNA matches it firmly. Rows give clone size only sometimes, using once, few, many, or a class for an expanded clone.

clone_size	v_call	d_call	j_call	cdr3_nt	cdr3_aa
.	TRBV5-1	.	TRBJ2-3	TGCGCCAGCAGCCCCGGGCGGGTCCCCCACGATACGCAGTATTTT	CASSPGRVPHDTQYF
.	TRBV29-1	TRBD2	TRBJ2-5	TGCAGCGTTGAAGAGGCCCAGCGGGACGGGACCCAGTACTTC	CSVEEAQRDGTQYF
.	TRBV7-8	.	TRBJ2-2	TGTGCCAGCAGCTTAGTAAGGGGGTCGAACACCGGGGAGCTGTTTTTT	CASSLVRGSNTGELFF
.	TRBV7-2	.	TRBJ1-4	TGTGCCAGCGGGTTGTGGAATGAAAAACTGTTTTTT	CASGLWNEKLFF
.	TRBV5-1	TRBD1	TRBJ2-2	TGCGCCAGCAGTGTGGACAGGGCAAACACCGGGGAGCTGTTTTTT	CASSVDRANTGELFF
.	TRBV18	TRBD1	TRBJ1-1	TGTGCCAGCTCGCCTACAGGGGGGGAAGCTTTCTTT	CASSPTGGEAFF
.	TRBV18	.	TRBJ1-1	TGTGCCAGCTCACCTCGGACAGTGGGGTTAAACACTGAAGCTTTCTTT	CASSPRTVGLNTEAFF
.	TRBV19	.	TRBJ2-7	TGTGCCAGTAGTATATTACAGGGAGGTGTCTACGAGCAGTACTTC	CASSILQGGVYEQYF
.	TRBV2	.	TRBJ1-3	TGTGCCAGCAGTGCCGATTCTGGAAACACCATATATTTT	CASSADSGNTIYF
.	TRBV7-2	TRBD1	TRBJ1-3	TGTGCCAGCAGCCCCGGGACAGTCTCTGGAAACACCATATATTTT	CASSPGTVSGNTIYF
.	TRBV5-1	TRBD2	TRBJ2-3	TGCGCCAGCAGCTTGTTGGCGGGAGGGACAGATACGCAGTATTTT	CASSLLAGGTDTQYF
.	TRBV2	.	TRBJ2-7	TGTGCCAGCAGTGAACAGGACTACGAGCAGTACTTC	CASSEQDYEQYF
.	TRBV4-2	TRBD1	TRBJ1-2	TGTGCCAGCAGCCAATCAGGGGGCGCAGACTATGGCTACACCTTC	CASSQSGGADYGYTF
.	TRBV6-5	TRBD1	TRBJ1-1	TGTGCCAGCAGTTACCAGCGACAGGGGAACACTGAAGCTTTCTTT	CASSYQRQGNTEAFF
.	TRBV7-2	TRBD1	TRBJ1-3	TGTGCCAGCAGCTTAAAAGGGGGCGGCGGAAACACCATATATTTT	CASSLKGGGGNTIYF
.	TRBV10-3	.	TRBJ2-1	TGTGCCATCGAGGGTAGCGGAGATGAGCAGTTCTTC	CAIEGSGDEQFF
once	TRBV19	TRBD2	TRBJ2-2	TGTGCCAGTAGTGGAGGGAGGGCCGCCCACACCGGGGAGCTGTTTTTT	CASSGGRAAHTGELFF
.	TRBV28	.	TRBJ2-1	TGTGCCAGCAGTTTTGCGGGCAGCTCCTACAATGAGCAGTTCTTC	CASSFAGSSYNEQFF
few	TRBV15	.	TRBJ2-2	TGTGCCACCAGCAGAGAAAGGACAGTCTACGGGGAGCTGTTTTTT	CATSRERTVYGELFF
.	TRBV6-5	.	TRBJ2-2	TGTGCCAGCAAAACGGGAGTAGCTCCCGGGGAGCTGTTTTTT	CASKTGVAPGELFF
.	TRBV10-3	.	TRBJ1-2	TGTGCCATCAGTCCCGACGGGGTCTATGGCTACACCTTC	CAISPDGVYGYTF
.	TRBV7-3	.	TRBJ2-1	TGTGCCAGCAGCTCTATACCGGGCCTAGACAATGAGCAGTTCTTC	CASSSIPGLDNEQFF
.	TRBV2	.	TRBJ1-1	TGTGCCAGCGTTGTACAGGTTAACACTGAAGCTTTCTTT	CASVVQVNTEAFF
.	TRBV28	.	TRBJ1-5	TGTGCCAGCAGTTTACAACAGGGCGGTCAGCCCCAGCATTTT	CASSLQQGGQPQHF
.	TRBV7-2	.	TRBJ2-7	TGTGCCAGCAGCTTAGATATTGGCCTGACCTACGAGCAGTACTTC	CASSLDIGLTYEQYF
.	TRBV11-3	.	TRBJ2-1	TGTGCCAGCAGCTTATTAGCGGACTACTACAATGAGCAGTTCTTC	CASSLLADYYNEQFF
.	TRBV10-1	TRBD2	TRBJ2-7	TGCGCCAGCAGTGAGCGGGTTAGCGGGAGATTCGAGCAGTACTTC	CASSERVSGRFEQYF
few	TRBV5-1	TRBD1	TRBJ2-2	TGCGCCAGCAGCCCAGGGGACAGGCAGAACACCGGGGAGCTGTTTTTT	CASSPGDRQNTGELFF
.	TRBV7-9	TRBD1	TRBJ2-5	TGTGCCAGCAGCCTCGGGGACAGGGGGCTTCGAGAGACCCAGTACTTC	CASSLGDRGLRETQYF
.	TRBV18	.	TRBJ2-7	TGTGCCAGCTCACCGGGGCGGGATCCCTACGAGCAGTACTTC	CASSPGRDPYEQYF
.	TRBV5-1	TRBD1	TRBJ2-3	TGCGCCAGCAGCTTTCCGGACAGGGGTGCAGATACGCAGTATTTT	CASSFPDRGADTQYF
.	TRBV29-1	.	TRBJ2-5	TGCAGCGTACATGACAGAGAGACCCAGTACTTC	CSVHDRETQYF
.	TRBV2	.	TRBJ1-1	TGTGCCAGCAGTGACTCGGGGACCCTGAACACTGAAGCTTTCTTT	CASSDSGTLNTEAFF
.	TRBV2	.	TRBJ2-2	TGTGCCAGCAGTGTGAAGAAAAACACCGGGGAGCTGTTTTTT	CASSVKKNTGELFF
few	TRBV5-1	.	TRBJ1-1	TGCGCCAGCAGCTTGGAGGGGAGTGGCACTGAAGCTTTCTTT	CASSLEGSGTEAFF
once	TRBV23-1	TRBD1	TRBJ2-1	TGCGCCAGCAGTCAGCAGGGGGCGTCGAATGAGCAGTTCTTC	CASSQQGASNEQFF
.	TRBV5-4	TRBD1	TRBJ1-5	TGTGCCAGCAGCTTGGCAGGGGGCGATCAGCCCCAGCATTTT	CASSLAGGDQPQHF
.	TRBV9	TRBD1	TRBJ1-4	TGTGCCAGCAGCATATCCGGGACAGGGGGCGAAAAACTGTTTTTT	CASSISGTGGEKLFF
.	TRBV28	.	TRBJ1-4	TGTGCCAGCAGTTCATCCGGACTTACTAATGAAAAACTGTTTTTT	CASSSSGLTNEKLFF
.	TRBV30	.	TRBJ2-6	TGTGCCCGCAGCGAGGGAGGGGCCAACGTCCTGACTTTC	CARSEGGANVLTF
.	TRBV18	.	TRBJ2-2	TGTGCCAGCTCACCTAACAGAGAGAACACCGGGGAGCTGTTTTTT	CASSPNRENTGELFF